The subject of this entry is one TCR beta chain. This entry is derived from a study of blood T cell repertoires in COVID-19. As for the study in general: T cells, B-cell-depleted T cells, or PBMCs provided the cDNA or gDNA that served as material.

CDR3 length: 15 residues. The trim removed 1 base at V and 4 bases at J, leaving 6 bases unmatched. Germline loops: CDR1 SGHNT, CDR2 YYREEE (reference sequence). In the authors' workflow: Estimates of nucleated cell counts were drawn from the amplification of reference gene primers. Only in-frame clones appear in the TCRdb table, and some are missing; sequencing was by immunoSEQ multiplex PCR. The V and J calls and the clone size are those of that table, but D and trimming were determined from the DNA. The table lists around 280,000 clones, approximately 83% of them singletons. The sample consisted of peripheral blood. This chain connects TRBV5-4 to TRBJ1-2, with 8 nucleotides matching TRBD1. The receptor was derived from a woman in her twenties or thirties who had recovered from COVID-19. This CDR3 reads CASSLLQGVGYGYTF. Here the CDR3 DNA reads TGTGCCAGCAGCTTGTTACAGGGGGTGGGCTATGGCTACACCTTC.